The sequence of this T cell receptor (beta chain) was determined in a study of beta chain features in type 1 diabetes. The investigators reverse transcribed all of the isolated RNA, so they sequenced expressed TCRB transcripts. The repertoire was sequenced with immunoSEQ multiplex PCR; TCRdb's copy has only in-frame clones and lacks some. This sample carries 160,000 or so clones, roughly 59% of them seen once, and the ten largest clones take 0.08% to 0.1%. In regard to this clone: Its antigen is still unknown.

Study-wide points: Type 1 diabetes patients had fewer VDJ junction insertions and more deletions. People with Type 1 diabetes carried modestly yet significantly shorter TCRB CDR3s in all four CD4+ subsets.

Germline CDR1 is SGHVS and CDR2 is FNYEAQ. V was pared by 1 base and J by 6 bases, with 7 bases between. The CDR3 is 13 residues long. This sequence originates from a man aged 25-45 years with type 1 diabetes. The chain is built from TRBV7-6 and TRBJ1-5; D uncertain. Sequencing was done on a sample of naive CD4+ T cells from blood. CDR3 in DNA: TGTGCCAGCAGCTTAGAACGATCTCAGCCCCAGCATTTT. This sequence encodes CASSLERSQPQHF.